The 25 T cell receptor beta chains presented below share a single source sample, sequenced in a study of T cell changes during pregnancy in multiple sclerosis. TCRdb's table, derived via immunoSEQ multiplex PCR, lists solely in-frame clones and lacks some. The sample lists tens of thousands of clones, roughly 94% seen once, with approximately 0.2% in the top ten. The source material was CD4+ T cells from peripheral blood mononuclear cells, sampled in the second trimester of pregnancy. These receptors came from a female donor with multiple sclerosis, enrolled in a pregnancy study.

The V call is TRBV28, the J call TRBJ1-5, with D uncertain. CDR3 length equals 14 residues. CDR1 is MDHEN, CDR2 SYDVKM, per germline. V was cut by 7 bases and J by 4 bases, with 14 bases left in between. The CDR3 DNA reads TGTGCCAGCACCTTGGAACTGCGGAATCAGCCCCAGCATTTT. Translating it yields CASTLELRNQPQHF.

DNA of the CDR3: TGTGCCAGTAGTATCCGAGCAGGGCGGTACGAGACCCAGTACTTC. Protein product: CASSIRAGRYETQYF. V usage is TRBV19 and J usage is TRBJ2-5; possible D gene TRBD1, 5 bases. V lost 3 bases and J 5 bases, leaving 16 bases between the germline ends. The V gene's germline CDR1 is LNHDA and CDR2 SQIVND (reference sequence). This CDR3 is 15 amino acids long.

The rearrangement uses TRBV6-1 and TRBJ2-7; TRBD1 aligns across 7 bases. The J segment lost 0 bases and the V segment lost 6 bases, leaving 5 bases of the junction unmatched. The CDR3 is 14 amino acids. CDR1 is MNHNS, CDR2 SASEGT, per germline. The CDR3 loop reads CASRGSGGSYEQYF. The CDR3 DNA is TGTGCCAGCAGGGGGTCAGGGGGCTCCTACGAGCAGTACTTC.

The chain has TRBV6-1 and TRBJ1-1, with D perhaps TRBD1 (6 bases). Trimming removed 7 bases at V and 3 bases at J, with 9 bases between. The CDR3 has 12 amino acids. The germline V gene encodes CDR1 MNHNS and CDR2 SASEGT. In DNA form, the CDR3 reads TGTGCCAGCAACAAGGGGGACACTGAAGCTTTCTTT. It is translated as CASNKGDTEAFF.

The CDR3 coding sequence is TGTGCCAGCAGCACAGAGCCCGGGACAGGGAATCAGCCCCAGCATTTT. Translation gives CASSTEPGTGNQPQHF. The V and J genes are TRBV21-1 and TRBJ1-5; the table's TRBD1 call for D was not verified on the DNA. TRBV21-1 is a pseudogene segment. This CDR3 spans 16 amino acids.

This chain uses TRBV6-1 with TRBJ1-1; D perhaps matches TRBD1 (5 bases). The germline V gene encodes CDR1 MNHNS and CDR2 SASEGT. Between the trimmed V and J ends, which lost 0 bases and 3 bases, there was a span of 8 bases. This CDR3 spans 14 amino acids. CDR3 coding DNA: TGTGCCAGCAGTGAAGCGGGGCCGGACACTGAAGCTTTCTTT. Amino acids: CASSEAGPDTEAFF.

The chain uses TRBV5-1 and TRBJ1-2, with 8 bases lining up with TRBD1. The CDR3 length is 15 residues. The ends lost 4 bases at V and 8 bases at J; junction bases unmatched: 13. The germline V gene has CDR1 SGHRS and CDR2 YFSETQ. The CDR3 sequence: CASSRGGTGLEGYTF. Written as DNA, the CDR3 is TGCGCCAGCAGCCGCGGTGGGACAGGATTAGAGGGCTACACCTTC.

V gene TRBV28 combines with J gene TRBJ2-7, with 10 bases matching TRBD1. Germline V gene lookup returns CDR1 MDHEN and CDR2 SYDVKM. The CDR3 has 15 amino acids. Unmatched junction bases numbered 8, after V lost 4 bases and J lost 5 bases. Here the CDR3 reads CASSSAGQGFDEQYF. The CDR3 nucleotides are TGTGCCAGCAGTTCAGCGGGACAGGGGTTTGACGAGCAGTACTTC. The full variable domain, in which reference TRBV28 and TRBJ2-7 provide the parts outside the CDR3, is DVKVTQSSRYLVKRTGEKVFLECVQDMDHENMFWYRQDPGLGLRLIYFSYDVKMKEKGDIPEGYSVSREKKERFSLILESASTNQTSMYLCASSSAGQGFDEQYFGPGTRLTVT.

This chain joins TRBV7-2 and TRBJ1-2, with 8 bases lining up with TRBD1. This CDR3 is built from 13 residues. Looked up from germline, CDR1 is SGHTA and CDR2 is FQGNSA. Losses at the gene ends were 5 bases for V and 5 bases for J; bases not matched to a gene: 4. The CDR3 sequence is CASSPDRVYGYTF. CDR3 nucleotides: TGTGCCAGCAGCCCGGACAGGGTTTATGGCTACACCTTC.

CDR3 residues: CASSGEVSQYF. DNA for the CDR3: TGTGCCAGCAGTGGGGAGGTGAGCCAGTACTTC. This chain links TRBV28 with TRBJ2-5; a possible D gene is TRBD2 (6 bases). The CDR3 totals 11 residues. The germline V gene encodes CDR1 MDHEN and CDR2 SYDVKM. Trimming left V 5 bases short and J 10 bases short, with 11 bases between. Complete variable domain (other parts from reference TRBV28 and TRBJ2-5): DVKVTQSSRYLVKRTGEKVFLECVQDMDHENMFWYRQDPGLGLRLIYFSYDVKMKEKGDIPEGYSVSREKKERFSLILESASTNQTSMYLCASSGEVSQYFGPGTRLLVL.

This chain joins TRBV7-8 and TRBJ2-7, with TRBD1 as a possible D gene (8 bases). Trimming removed 5 bases from V and 3 bases from J, with 17 bases in between. This CDR3 has 15 residues. Germline CDR1 reads SGHVS; CDR2 reads FQNEAQ. The CDR3 protein is CASSGGDRLDYEQYF. For the CDR3, the DNA is TGTGCCAGCAGCGGGGGGGACAGGCTAGACTACGAGCAGTACTTC.

This chain links TRBV19 with TRBJ2-1, with TRBD2 matching over 15 bases. Looked up from germline, CDR1 is LNHDA and CDR2 is SQIVND (reference sequence). This CDR3 has 20 residues. V lost 7 bases, J lost 2 bases, and 15 bases stayed unmatched. CDR3 DNA sequence: TGTGCCAGTAAGGTCGGCCCCGGGACTAGCGGGGGGCGGGCCTACAATGAGCAGTTCTTC. Amino acids: CASKVGPGTSGGRAYNEQFF.

This chain joins TRBV19 and TRBJ1-5; 8 positions match TRBD1. The junction had 7 bases not matched to a gene; V was cut back by 3 bases and J by 6 bases. This CDR3 comprises 15 residues. Germline V gene data show CDR1 as LNHDA and CDR2 as SQIVND (reference sequence). CDR3 amino acids: CASSMGAGGLQPQHF. CDR3 bases: TGTGCCAGTAGTATGGGGGCAGGGGGCCTTCAGCCCCAGCATTTT.

The chain joins TRBV2 to TRBJ2-7; D might be TRBD2 (5 bases). The ends were cut back, 4 bases at V and 2 bases at J, with 12 bases in the middle. Germline assignment: CDR1 SNHLY and CDR2 FYNNEI. CDR3 length: 14 amino acids. The CDR3 loop is CASSVGGNPYEQYF. CDR3 nucleotides: TGTGCCAGCAGTGTCGGAGGAAACCCCTACGAGCAGTACTTC.

V is TRBV5-1 and J is TRBJ2-2, with D possibly matching TRBD2 (6 bases). Germline CDR1 and CDR2: SGHRS and YFSETQ. CDR3 length equals 13 residues. V was pared by 4 bases and J by 7 bases, with 11 bases between. CDR3 nucleotide sequence: TGCGCCAGCAGCCCGGACTACGGCGGGGAGCTGTTTTTT. The encoded protein is CASSPDYGGELFF.

The chain combines TRBV27 with TRBJ2-7, with D perhaps matching TRBD2 (6 bases). The V end was cut by 6 bases, the J end by 0 bases, with 12 bases between. The CDR3 length is 14 residues. The germline V gene encodes CDR1 MNHEY and CDR2 SMNVEV (reference sequence). The DNA of the CDR3 is TGTGCCAGCAGGACCGCGGGGCCCTCCTACGAGCAGTACTTC. Residues: CASRTAGPSYEQYF.

The chain joins TRBV4-2 to TRBJ2-7; D gene unclear. The CDR3 is made up of 12 amino acids. CDR1 LGHNA and CDR2 YNFKEQ come from the germline V gene. Trimming removed 4 bases at V and 0 bases at J, with 4 bases between. The CDR3 reads CASSPSSYEQYF. The CDR3 region has the DNA TGTGCCAGCAGCCCGAGCTCCTACGAGCAGTACTTC.

The rearrangement links TRBV11-2 to TRBJ2-7, with D perhaps matching TRBD1 (5 bases). This CDR3 region has 14 residues. V lost 3 bases, J lost 5 bases, and 14 bases lay in between. CDR1 is SGHAT and CDR2 is FQNNGV in the germline V gene. For the CDR3, the DNA is TGTGCCAGCAGCTTTAGACAGACCGCTGACGAGCAGTACTTC. Translated, it gives CASSFRQTADEQYF.

The V gene is TRBV18, the J gene TRBJ2-7; TRBD1 matches at 9 bases. This CDR3 has 15 amino acids. After removal of 2 bases from V and 11 bases from J, the junction contained 13 bases not matched to a gene. Germline V gene lookup returns CDR1 KGHSH and CDR2 LQKENI. This CDR3 reads CASSPKGPGQGGEYF. The DNA for the CDR3 is TGTGCCAGCTCACCAAAGGGACCGGGACAGGGTGGGGAGTACTTC.

The chain carries TRBV30 and TRBJ2-1, with D maybe TRBD1 (5 bases). Trimming pared 8 bases from V and 7 bases from J, leaving 21 bases between. The CDR3 runs 14 residues. From germline, CDR1 is GTSNPN and CDR2 SVGIG (reference sequence). The CDR3 DNA reads as TGTGCCCAGATGAAGGGGCCCTTTGGGAATGAGCAGTTCTTC. It translates to CAQMKGPFGNEQFF.

This clone was observed a single time. The rearrangement links TRBV29-1 to TRBJ2-7; 9 bases map to TRBD1. The trim removed 4 bases at V and 6 bases at J, leaving 10 bases unmatched. This CDR3 contains 14 residues. CDR1 and CDR2 from the germline V gene are SQVTM and ANQGSEA. The DNA of the CDR3 is TGCAGCGTTGCGACCGGGACAGGGTTGGCCGAGCAGTACTTC. It translates to CSVATGTGLAEQYF.

This clone was detected once. The genes are TRBV7-3 and TRBJ2-3, with 8 positions matching TRBD2. The germline CDR1 and CDR2 sequences are SGHTA and FQGTGA. The junction had 4 bases not matched to a gene; V was cut back by 4 bases and J by 1 base. The CDR3 length is 15 residues. The CDR3, as DNA: TGTGCCAGCAGCTGGAGCGGGGGAGGCACAGATACGCAGTATTTT. Translating it yields CASSWSGGGTDTQYF.

The rearrangement uses TRBV30 and TRBJ1-2; TRBD1 might be the D (5 bases). CDR3 length: 14 amino acids. Germline V gives CDR1 GTSNPN, CDR2 SVGIG (reference sequence). The ends were cut back, 2 bases at V and 0 bases at J, with 10 bases in the middle. CDR3 sequence (DNA): TGTGCCTGGAGTAATAGGGGCTCTAACTATGGCTACACCTTC. The encoded protein is CAWSNRGSNYGYTF. The full variable domain, rest sourced from reference TRBV30 and TRBJ1-2, is SQTIHQWPATLVQPVGSPLSLECTVEGTSNPNLYWYRQAAGRGLQLLFYSVGIGQISSEVPQNLSASRPQDRQFILSSKKLLLSDSGFYLCAWSNRGSNYGYTFGSGTRLTVV.

The chain joins TRBV5-4 to TRBJ2-3; the match to TRBD2 covers 14 bases. The CDR3 runs to 15 residues. Germline assignment: CDR1 SGHNT and CDR2 YYREEE (reference sequence). V was pared by 4 bases and J by 10 bases, with 8 bases of the junction left unmatched. The CDR3 sequence: CASSPGTSGGMAQYF. For the CDR3, the DNA is TGTGCCAGCAGCCCAGGGACTAGCGGGGGAATGGCGCAGTATTTT. Based on the CDR3 plus reference TRBV5-4 and TRBJ2-3, the full variable domain is ETGVTQSPTHLIKTRGQQVTLRCSSQSGHNTVSWYQQALGQGPQFIFQYYREEENGRGNFPPRFSGLQFPNYSSELNVNALELDDSALYLCASSPGTSGGMAQYFGPGTRLTVL.

This chain links TRBV7-9 with TRBJ1-2; D remains ambiguous. The CDR3 has 13 residues. Germline V lookup: CDR1 SEHNR, CDR2 FQNEAQ (reference sequence). V was trimmed by 1 base and J by 8 bases, leaving 11 bases between them. CDR3 sequence reads: CASSLDSLWGYTF. As DNA, the CDR3 is TGTGCCAGCAGCTTAGATTCACTGTGGGGCTACACCTTC.